This T cell receptor beta chain was documented in a study of vaccination and CD4 T cells after COVID-19. Study background: The BNT162b2 or mRNA-1273 vaccine was given to participants in two doses. Median time from second vaccine dose to sampling was 72 days (14 to 241).

Treatment specified: approximately 11-day PBMC culture with coronavirus spike peptide pools or control peptides (ViraFEST assay). When roughly 9 days of culture had elapsed, CD4+ T cells were isolated by negative selection. The CDR3 totals 14 residues. Germline CDR1 and CDR2: SNHLY and FYNNEI. The V segment lost 4 bases and the J segment 4 bases; nucleotides outside the gene matches: 4. Notes on this clonotype: Its antigen is undetermined.

Cultured CD4+ T-cell DNA underwent Oncomine TCR Beta short-read sequencing. TCRdb recomputed calls from the PCR reads with MiXCR, one row per CDR3 protein. The sample shows some 10,000 distinct CDR3 sequences, 25% of them seen only once. The genes are TRBV2 and TRBJ2-7, with 10 bases identical to TRBD1. The TCR originated in a human donor who received a COVID-19 vaccine. This sample comprised CD4+ T cells from blood, cultured in vitro, obtained before SARS-CoV-2 vaccination. The CDR3 protein is CASSVGQGGYEQYF. CDR3 DNA: TGTGCCAGCAGTGTCGGACAGGGGGGTTACGAGCAGTACTTC. Full variable domain (outside the CDR3, taken from reference TRBV2 and TRBJ2-7): EPEVTQTPSHQVTQMGQEVILRCVPISNHLYFYWYRQILGQKVEFLVSFYNNEISEKSEIFDDQFSVERPDGSNFTLKIRSTKLEDSAMYFCASSVGQGGYEQYFGPGTRLTVT.